What follows are 8 T cell receptor beta chains derived from one specimen sequenced in a study of T cell repertoires in cytomegalovirus infection. TCRdb reanalysed the reads using MiXCR and keeps one entry per CDR3 protein. Seen here are about 310,000 distinct CDR3 sequences, 15% to 20% observed once, and the top ten hold around 12%. Sequences were obtained from PBMCs. Every receptor here comes from a human donor in good health (CMV status not recorded). Some clones in this sample may be carry-over from other donors' samples.

The V call is TRBV28, the J call TRBJ1-2; no firm D call. Germline CDR1 is MDHEN and CDR2 is SYDVKM. The CDR3 is 15 amino acids. V shed 3 bases and J shed 2 bases, with 13 bases lying between them. The CDR3 reads CASSFPGPSNYGYTF. The CDR3 bases are TGTGCCAGCAGTTTCCCCGGGCCATCGAACTATGGCTACACCTTC.

In its sample, this clonotype was seen a few times. The chain combines TRBV6-6 with TRBJ2-5; 9 nucleotides match TRBD2. The CDR3 extends over 18 amino acids. CDR1 and CDR2 from the germline V gene are MNHNY and SVGAGI (reference sequence). V lost 6 bases, J lost 1 base, and 15 bases stayed unmatched. The CDR3 DNA reads TGTGCCAGCAGGAGACTTCGCGGGACTAGCTCAGTCCAAGAGACCCAGTACTTC. This sequence encodes CASRRLRGTSSVQETQYF.

The chain couples TRBV2 to TRBJ1-2; no reliable D call. Germline assignment: CDR1 SNHLY and CDR2 FYNNEI. The CDR3 totals 12 residues. V shed 4 bases and J shed 2 bases, with 5 bases lying between them. The CDR3 region has the DNA TGTGCCAGCAGTGCGCAGAACTATGGCTACACCTTC. Amino acid sequence: CASSAQNYGYTF.

The table lists this clonotype with a few counts. The chain combines TRBV6-1 with TRBJ1-2; D is perhaps TRBD1 (5 bases). The CDR3 has 14 amino acids. Germline V lookup: CDR1 MNHNS, CDR2 SASEGT. Trimming left V 2 bases short and J 4 bases short, with 11 bases between. The CDR3 sequence is CASSEYQGGYGYTF. In DNA, the CDR3 is TGTGCCAGCAGTGAATATCAGGGTGGCTATGGCTACACCTTC.

The chain carries TRBV20-1 and TRBJ1-2; 10 nucleotides line up with TRBD1. With 2 bases clipped from V and 2 bases from J, the junction kept 2 bases outside the gene matches. Germline assignment: CDR1 DFQATT and CDR2 SNEGSKA (reference sequence). The CDR3 length is 14 residues. This chain's CDR3 is CSARPGQGNYGYTF. CDR3 coding DNA: TGCAGTGCTAGACCGGGACAGGGGAACTATGGCTACACCTTC.

This rearrangement joins TRBV28 to TRBJ1-2; D not resolved. Per germline, CDR1 MDHEN and CDR2 SYDVKM. The CDR3 covers 18 residues. V gave up 1 base and J gave up 2 bases, with 20 bases separating them. The CDR3 here is CASSLFPRAGILNYGYTF. The CDR3 DNA reads TGTGCCAGCAGTTTATTCCCCCGGGCGGGGATCCTAAACTATGGCTACACCTTC.

This clonotype was counted only a few times. The rearrangement uses TRBV19 and TRBJ1-4; D is undetermined. The V gene's germline CDR1 is LNHDA and CDR2 SQIVND (reference sequence). V lost 4 bases and J lost 5, with 14 bases in between. This CDR3 spans 15 amino acids. Here the CDR3 reads CASSSPKDGNEKLFF. CDR3 DNA: TGTGCCAGTAGTAGCCCGAAGGACGGGAATGAAAAACTGTTTTTT.

This clonotype has only a few counts. The chain is built from TRBV7-2 and TRBJ2-3; 13 bases are a match to TRBD2. The CDR3 is 16 amino acids. CDR1 and CDR2 (germline): SGHTA, FQGNSA. After removal of 5 bases from V and 2 bases from J, the junction contained 4 bases not matched to a gene. The CDR3 sequence is CASSPGLAGSTDTQYF. The CDR3 DNA follows: TGTGCCAGCAGCCCGGGACTAGCGGGGTCCACAGATACGCAGTATTTT.